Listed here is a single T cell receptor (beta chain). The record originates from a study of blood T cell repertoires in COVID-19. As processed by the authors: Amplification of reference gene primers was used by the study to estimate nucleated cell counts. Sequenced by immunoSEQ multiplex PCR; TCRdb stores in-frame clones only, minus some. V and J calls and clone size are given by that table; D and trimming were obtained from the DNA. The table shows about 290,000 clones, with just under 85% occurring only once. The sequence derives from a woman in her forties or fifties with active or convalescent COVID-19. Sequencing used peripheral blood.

The CDR3 coding sequence is TGTGCCAGCAGCTTATTTAGTGGTAATCAGCCCCAGCATTTT. Its translation is CASSLFSGNQPQHF. The V gene is TRBV7-2, the J gene TRBJ1-5; D not certain. The length of the CDR3 is 14 residues. Looked up from germline, CDR1 is SGHTA and CDR2 is FQGNSA. V dropped 2 bases and J dropped 4 bases, with 9 bases sitting between them.